A selection of T cell receptor beta chains follows, all from one sample in a study of OX40 agonist ivuxolimab in advanced cancers. Assay: immunoSEQ multiplex PCR; the TCRdb copy retains only in-frame clones and omits some. The repertoire holds about 19,000 clones, with around four fifths as singletons. Specimen: CD4+ or CD8+ T cells sorted from blood, collected in a trial of the OX40 agonist ivuxolimab. All receptors derive from an adult with an advanced solid tumor such as melanoma, head and neck, liver or kidney cancer. The CDR3 runs from the conserved cysteine through the conserved F or W. D genes are given only for firm matches. The listing skips clone size in some rows; elsewhere it reads once, few, many or a size class.

TRBJ2-1,TRBD2,TRBV6-4,NA,TGTGCCAGAGAACTTGGACTAGCTTCCTACAATGAGCAGTTCTTC,CARELGLASYNEQFF
TRBJ2-7,TRBD2,TRBV7-2,NA,TGTGCCAGCAGCTTAAGCGGGGGCGCAGTCGCCTACGAGCAGTACTTC,CASSLSGGAVAYEQYF
TRBJ1-2,NA,TRBV4-3,NA,TGCGCCAGCAGCCAAGATGCGTGGGGTAACTACTATGGCTACACCTTC,CASSQDAWGNYYGYTF
TRBJ1-4,NA,TRBV6-5,few,TGTGCCAGCAGTTTGCTCCCCGGAGATGAAAAACTGTTTTTT,CASSLLPGDEKLFF
TRBJ2-1,NA,TRBV7-3,NA,TGTGCCAGCAGCTTACTCGCTAGCACCTACAATGAGCAGTTCTTC,CASSLLASTYNEQFF
TRBJ2-7,NA,TRBV15,NA,TGTGCCACCAGCAGAGATCGGGGCGTCTCCTACGAGCAGTACTTC,CATSRDRGVSYEQYF
TRBJ1-4,NA,TRBV4-1,NA,TGCGCCAGCAGTCGGGTGGGGACACTGTTTTTT,CASSRVGTLFF
TRBJ2-1,NA,TRBV13,NA,TGTGCCAGCAGTCCCCGGGGAATTGAGCAGTTCTTC,CASSPRGIEQFF
TRBJ2-1,NA,TRBV10-2,NA,TGCGCCAGCAGGATAGGGGGGACCTCCTACAATGAGCAGTTCTTC,CASRIGGTSYNEQFF
TRBJ2-5,NA,TRBV7-9,NA,TGTGCCAGCAGCCCAGAGACCCAGTACTTC,CASSPETQYF
TRBJ2-7,TRBD2,TRBV5-4,NA,TGTGCCAGCAGCTTGTGGACTAGCGAAGCCTACGAGCAGTACTTC,CASSLWTSEAYEQYF
TRBJ2-7,NA,TRBV7-9,few,TGTGCCAGCAGCTCCCAAGCGGAACCCTACGAGCAGTACTTC,CASSSQAEPYEQYF
TRBJ1-5,NA,TRBV28,NA,TGTGCCAGCAGTTTAGGAGCAGGGAGACAGCCCCAGCATTTT,CASSLGAGRQPQHF
TRBJ2-1,NA,TRBV30,NA,TGTGCCTGGAGGGGTAATGAGCAGTTCTTC,CAWRGNEQFF
TRBJ2-2,TRBD2,TRBV28,NA,TGTGCCAGCACCCTATTTAGCGGGAGCACCGGGGAGCTGTTTTTT,CASTLFSGSTGELFF
TRBJ2-7,NA,TRBV25-1,NA,TGTGCCAGCAGTGTAGGAAACGAGCAGTACTTC,CASSVGNEQYF
TRBJ2-2,NA,TRBV6-5,NA,TGTGCCAGCAGTTACTACCTAGCGCGGGACACCGGGGAGCTGTTTTTT,CASSYYLARDTGELFF
TRBJ2-7,TRBD1,TRBV5-4,NA,TGTGCCAGCAGCCACGGGACAGTACATTCCTACGAGCAGTACTTC,CASSHGTVHSYEQYF
TRBJ2-3,NA,TRBV30,NA,TGTGCCTGGATTCCCGGGACTGGCGGGGCAGATACGCAGTATTTT,CAWIPGTGGADTQYF
TRBJ1-4,TRBD1,TRBV6-5,once,TGTGCCAGCAGTTCGGGACAGGGGAATGAAAAACTGTTTTTT,CASSSGQGNEKLFF
TRBJ2-2,NA,TRBV28,NA,TGTGCCAGCAGTTGGACAGACTCGAACACCGGGGAGCTGTTTTTT,CASSWTDSNTGELFF
TRBJ1-5,NA,TRBV6-5,medium-sized,TGTGCCAGCAGTCTGGGGGTGGGCAATCAGCCCCAGCATTTT,CASSLGVGNQPQHF
TRBJ2-5,TRBD1,TRBV5-6,NA,TGTGCCAGCAGCCCGCGGGACAGGGGGCGAGAGACCCAGTACTTC,CASSPRDRGRETQYF
TRBJ1-1,NA,TRBV2,NA,TGTGCCAGCAGTGGGGAGCCCGACACTGAAGCTTTCTTT,CASSGEPDTEAFF
TRBJ1-1,NA,TRBV28,NA,TGTGCCAGCAGTTTAACAGGGAATATGAGGGCTTTCTTT,CASSLTGNMRAFF
TRBJ1-5,TRBD1,TRBV11-2,NA,TGTGCCAGCAGCTTAGACACAGGGGTGACTCAGCCCCAGCATTTT,CASSLDTGVTQPQHF